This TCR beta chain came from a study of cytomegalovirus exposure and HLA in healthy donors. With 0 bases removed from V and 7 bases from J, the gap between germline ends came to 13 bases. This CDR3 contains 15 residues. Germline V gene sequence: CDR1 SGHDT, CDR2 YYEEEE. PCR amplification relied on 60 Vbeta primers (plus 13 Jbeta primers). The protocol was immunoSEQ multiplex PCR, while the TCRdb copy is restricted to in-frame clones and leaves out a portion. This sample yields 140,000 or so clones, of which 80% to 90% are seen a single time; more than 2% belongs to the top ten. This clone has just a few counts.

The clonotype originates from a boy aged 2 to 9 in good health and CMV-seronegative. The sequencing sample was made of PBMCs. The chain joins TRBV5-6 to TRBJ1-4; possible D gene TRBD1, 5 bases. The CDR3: CASSLGTLKAEKLFF. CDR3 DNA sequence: TGTGCCAGCAGCTTGGGGACACTCAAGGCTGAAAAACTGTTTTTT.